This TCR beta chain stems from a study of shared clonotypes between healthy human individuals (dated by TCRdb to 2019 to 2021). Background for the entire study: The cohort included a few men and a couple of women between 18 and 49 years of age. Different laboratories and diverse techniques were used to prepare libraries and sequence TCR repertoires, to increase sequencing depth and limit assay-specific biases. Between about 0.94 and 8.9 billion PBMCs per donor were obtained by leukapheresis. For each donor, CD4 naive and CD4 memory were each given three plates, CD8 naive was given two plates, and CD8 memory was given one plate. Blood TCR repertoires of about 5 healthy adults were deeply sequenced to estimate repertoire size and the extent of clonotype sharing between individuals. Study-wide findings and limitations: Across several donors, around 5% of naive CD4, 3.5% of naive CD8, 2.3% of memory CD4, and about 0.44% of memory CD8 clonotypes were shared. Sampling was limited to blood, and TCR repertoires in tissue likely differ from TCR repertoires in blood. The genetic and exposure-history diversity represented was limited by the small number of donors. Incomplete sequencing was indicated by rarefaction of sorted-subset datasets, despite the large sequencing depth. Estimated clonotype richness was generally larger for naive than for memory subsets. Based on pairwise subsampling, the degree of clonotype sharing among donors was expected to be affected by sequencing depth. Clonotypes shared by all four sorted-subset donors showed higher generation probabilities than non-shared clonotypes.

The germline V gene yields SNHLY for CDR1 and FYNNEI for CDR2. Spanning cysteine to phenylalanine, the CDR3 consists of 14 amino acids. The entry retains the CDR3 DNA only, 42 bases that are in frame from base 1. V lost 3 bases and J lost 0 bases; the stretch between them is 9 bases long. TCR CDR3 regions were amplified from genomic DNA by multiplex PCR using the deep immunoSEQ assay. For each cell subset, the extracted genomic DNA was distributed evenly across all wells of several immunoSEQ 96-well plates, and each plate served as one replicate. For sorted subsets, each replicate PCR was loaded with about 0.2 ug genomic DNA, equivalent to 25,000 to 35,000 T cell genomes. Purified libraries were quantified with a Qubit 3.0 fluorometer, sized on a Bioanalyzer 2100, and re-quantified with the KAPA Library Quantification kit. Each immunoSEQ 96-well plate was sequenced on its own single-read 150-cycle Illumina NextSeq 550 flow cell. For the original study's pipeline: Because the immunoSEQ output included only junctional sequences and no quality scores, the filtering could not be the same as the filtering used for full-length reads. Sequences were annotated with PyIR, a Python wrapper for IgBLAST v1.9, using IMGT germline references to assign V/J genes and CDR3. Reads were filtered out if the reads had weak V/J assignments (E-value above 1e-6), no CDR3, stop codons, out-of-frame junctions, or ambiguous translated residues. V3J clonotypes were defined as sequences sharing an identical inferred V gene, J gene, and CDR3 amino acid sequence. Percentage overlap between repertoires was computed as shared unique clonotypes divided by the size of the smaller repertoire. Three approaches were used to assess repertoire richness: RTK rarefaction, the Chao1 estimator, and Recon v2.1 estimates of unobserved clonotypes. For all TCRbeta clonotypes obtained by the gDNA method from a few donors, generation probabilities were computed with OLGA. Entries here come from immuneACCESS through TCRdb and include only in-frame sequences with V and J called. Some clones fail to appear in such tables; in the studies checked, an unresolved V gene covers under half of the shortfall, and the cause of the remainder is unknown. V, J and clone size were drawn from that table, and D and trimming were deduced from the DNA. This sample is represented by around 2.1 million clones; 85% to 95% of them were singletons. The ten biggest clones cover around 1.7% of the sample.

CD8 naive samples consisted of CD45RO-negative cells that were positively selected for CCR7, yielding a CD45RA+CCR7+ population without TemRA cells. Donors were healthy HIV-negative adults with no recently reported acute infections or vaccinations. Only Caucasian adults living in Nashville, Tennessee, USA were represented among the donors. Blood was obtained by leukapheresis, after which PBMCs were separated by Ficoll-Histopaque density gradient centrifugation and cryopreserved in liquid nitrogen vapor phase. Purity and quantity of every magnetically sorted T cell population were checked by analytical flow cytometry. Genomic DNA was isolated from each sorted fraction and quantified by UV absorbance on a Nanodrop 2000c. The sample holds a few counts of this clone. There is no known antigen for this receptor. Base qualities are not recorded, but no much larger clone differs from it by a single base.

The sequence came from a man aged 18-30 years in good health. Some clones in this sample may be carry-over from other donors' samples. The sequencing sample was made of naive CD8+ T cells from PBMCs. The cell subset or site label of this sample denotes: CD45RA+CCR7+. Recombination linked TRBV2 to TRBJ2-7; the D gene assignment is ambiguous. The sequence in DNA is TGTGCCAGCAGTGATCCGGGTCACTCCTACGAGCAGTACTTC. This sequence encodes CASSDPGHSYEQYF. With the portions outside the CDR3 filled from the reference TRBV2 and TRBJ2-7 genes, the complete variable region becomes EPEVTQTPSHQVTQMGQEVILRCVPISNHLYFYWYRQILGQKVEFLVSFYNNEISEKSEIFDDQFSVERPDGSNFTLKIRSTKLEDSAMYFCASSDPGHSYEQYFGPGTRLTVT.